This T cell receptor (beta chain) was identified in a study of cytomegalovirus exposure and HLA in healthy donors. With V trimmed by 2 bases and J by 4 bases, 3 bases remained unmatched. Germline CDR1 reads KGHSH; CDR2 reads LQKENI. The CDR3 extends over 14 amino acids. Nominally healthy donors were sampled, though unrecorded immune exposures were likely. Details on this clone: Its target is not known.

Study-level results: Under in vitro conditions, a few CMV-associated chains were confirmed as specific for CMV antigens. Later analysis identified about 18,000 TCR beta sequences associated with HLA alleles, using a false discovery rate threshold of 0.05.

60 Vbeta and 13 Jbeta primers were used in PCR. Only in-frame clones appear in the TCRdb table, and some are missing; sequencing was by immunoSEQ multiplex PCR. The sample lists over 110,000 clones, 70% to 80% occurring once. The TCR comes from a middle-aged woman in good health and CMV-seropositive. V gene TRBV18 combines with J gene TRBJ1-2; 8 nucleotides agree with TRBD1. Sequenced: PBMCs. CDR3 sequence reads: CASSPGQGSYGYTF. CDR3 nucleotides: TGTGCCAGCTCACCAGGACAGGGAAGCTATGGCTACACCTTC.